This is a list of T cell receptor beta chains from one sample in a study of blood T cell repertoires in COVID-19. TCRdb keeps only in-frame clones here, not all; method: immunoSEQ multiplex PCR. The sample holds a few hundred thousand clones, approximately 86% seen once. The sample taken for sequencing was peripheral blood. The receptors originated from a woman aged 70-85 years with active or convalescent COVID-19. CDR3s include the opening cysteine and the closing phenylalanine or tryptophan. Each record gives: clone size, V gene, J gene, D gene, CDR3 protein, CDR3 DNA. D genes are given only for firm matches. Clone size is not always given. Where it is, it says once, few, many or a class for expanded clones.

clone_size: -; v_call: TRBV27; j_call: TRBJ1-2; d_call: -; cdr3_aa: CASSQGAVYGYTF; cdr3_nt: TGTGCCAGCAGCCAAGGGGCGGTGTATGGCTACACCTTC
clone_size: -; v_call: TRBV5-1; j_call: TRBJ1-3; d_call: -; cdr3_aa: CASSFEGSGNTIYF; cdr3_nt: TGCGCCAGCAGCTTCGAGGGCTCTGGAAACACCATATATTTT
clone_size: -; v_call: TRBV6-6; j_call: TRBJ1-2; d_call: -; cdr3_aa: CASSYMSSSNYGYTF; cdr3_nt: TGTGCCAGCAGTTACATGAGTTCCTCTAACTATGGCTACACCTTC
clone_size: -; v_call: TRBV27; j_call: TRBJ2-3; d_call: -; cdr3_aa: CASSGGSTDTQYF; cdr3_nt: TGTGCCAGCTCTGGGGGGAGCACAGATACGCAGTATTTT
clone_size: -; v_call: TRBV7-8; j_call: TRBJ2-1; d_call: TRBD2; cdr3_aa: CASSQRGLAVLFNEQFF; cdr3_nt: TGTGCCAGCAGCCAAAGGGGTCTAGCGGTTCTCTTCAATGAGCAGTTCTTC
clone_size: -; v_call: TRBV7-2; j_call: TRBJ2-3; d_call: -; cdr3_aa: CASSPSGRSTDTQYF; cdr3_nt: TGTGCCAGCAGCCCGTCTGGGAGAAGCACAGATACGCAGTATTTT
clone_size: once; v_call: TRBV18; j_call: TRBJ1-5; d_call: -; cdr3_aa: CASSPPGHSGSSNQPQHF; cdr3_nt: TGTGCCAGCTCCCCTCCGGGACACTCAGGGAGTAGCAATCAGCCCCAGCATTTT
clone_size: -; v_call: TRBV19; j_call: TRBJ1-3; d_call: -; cdr3_aa: CASSQLSGNTIYF; cdr3_nt: TGTGCCAGTTCACAGCTATCTGGAAACACCATATATTTT
clone_size: -; v_call: TRBV7-6; j_call: TRBJ1-6; d_call: -; cdr3_aa: CASSPSVGGNSPLHF; cdr3_nt: TGTGCCAGCAGCCCTAGCGTGGGGGGAAATTCACCCCTCCACTTT
clone_size: -; v_call: TRBV27; j_call: TRBJ1-1; d_call: -; cdr3_aa: CASSNWTENTEAFF; cdr3_nt: TGTGCCAGCAGTAACTGGACAGAGAACACTGAAGCTTTCTTT
clone_size: -; v_call: TRBV24-1; j_call: TRBJ1-1; d_call: -; cdr3_aa: CATEAAPNTEAFF; cdr3_nt: TGTGCCACCGAGGCGGCGCCGAACACTGAAGCTTTCTTT
clone_size: -; v_call: TRBV29-1; j_call: TRBJ1-1; d_call: -; cdr3_aa: CSAPGVAFF; cdr3_nt: TGCAGCGCCCCCGGGGTTGCTTTCTTT
clone_size: -; v_call: TRBV6-2/TRBV6-3; j_call: TRBJ2-3; d_call: TRBD2; cdr3_aa: CASSPYKRGRTDTQYF; cdr3_nt: TGTGCCAGCAGTCCCTATAAGCGGGGGCGCACAGATACGCAGTATTTT
clone_size: -; v_call: TRBV18; j_call: TRBJ1-5; d_call: TRBD1; cdr3_aa: CASSPRTGRAPAEPQHF; cdr3_nt: TGTGCCAGCTCACCGAGGACAGGGAGGGCCCCAGCCGAGCCCCAGCATTTT
clone_size: -; v_call: TRBV18; j_call: TRBJ1-1; d_call: -; cdr3_aa: CASSNRVSEAFF; cdr3_nt: TGTGCCAGCTCAAACAGGGTCAGTGAAGCTTTCTTT
clone_size: -; v_call: TRBV3-1/TRBV3-2; j_call: TRBJ1-1; d_call: -; cdr3_aa: CASSQEGGSTEAFF; cdr3_nt: TGTGCCAGCAGCCAAGAGGGGGGTTCCACTGAAGCTTTCTTT
clone_size: -; v_call: TRBV5-1; j_call: TRBJ1-2; d_call: TRBD1; cdr3_aa: CASSLTTGSNYGYTF; cdr3_nt: TGCGCCAGCAGCTTGACGACAGGGTCTAACTATGGCTACACCTTC
clone_size: -; v_call: TRBV15; j_call: TRBJ1-1; d_call: TRBD1; cdr3_aa: CATWTGYNTEAFF; cdr3_nt: TGTGCCACCTGGACAGGGTACAACACTGAAGCTTTCTTT
clone_size: -; v_call: TRBV6-5; j_call: TRBJ2-7; d_call: -; cdr3_aa: CASRMFTGEQYF; cdr3_nt: TGTGCCAGCAGGATGTTCACGGGGGAGCAGTACTTC
clone_size: once; v_call: TRBV6-2/TRBV6-3; j_call: TRBJ2-3; d_call: TRBD1; cdr3_aa: CASSLYRGADTQYF; cdr3_nt: TGTGCCAGCAGCCTATACAGGGGCGCAGATACGCAGTATTTT
clone_size: -; v_call: TRBV6-5; j_call: TRBJ2-7; d_call: TRBD2; cdr3_aa: CASSPLAGVAYEQYF; cdr3_nt: TGTGCCAGCAGTCCTCTAGCGGGGGTGGCCTACGAGCAGTACTTC
clone_size: -; v_call: TRBV18; j_call: TRBJ1-1; d_call: -; cdr3_aa: CASSPLEGSLNTEAFF; cdr3_nt: TGTGCCAGCTCACCCCTTGAGGGATCTCTGAACACTGAAGCTTTCTTT
clone_size: -; v_call: TRBV7-2; j_call: TRBJ1-3; d_call: -; cdr3_aa: CASSNGLLGNTIYF; cdr3_nt: TGTGCCAGCAGCAACGGGTTACTTGGAAACACCATATATTTT
clone_size: -; v_call: TRBV5-4; j_call: TRBJ1-4; d_call: -; cdr3_aa: CASSTSPPGPTEKLFF; cdr3_nt: TGTGCCAGCAGCACTAGCCCTCCGGGGCCTACCGAAAAACTGTTTTTT